Shown below are 20 T cell receptor beta chains from a single sample sequenced in a study of molecular identifiers for immune sequencing clone quantification. TCRdb re-derived calls from the PCR reads in MiXCR, one entry per CDR3 protein. The table has 70,000 to 90,000 distinct CDR3 sequences, roughly a fifth seen once. The sequencing sample was made of naive CD8+ T cells from blood, with Jurkat cell RNA spiked in. Subset noted: FACS-sorted CD8+CD4-CCR7+CD45RA+ naive T cells. Receptors were obtained from a human donor in good health. Some libraries in this study had Jurkat cell RNA spiked in.

This clonotype was seen at least ten times. The V gene is TRBV30, the J gene TRBJ1-6; tentatively, D is TRBD1 (5 bases). The V end lost 3 bases, the J end lost 8 bases, and 11 bases lay between the germline ends. The CDR3 is made up of 13 amino acids. CDR1 and CDR2 (germline): GTSNPN, SVGIG (reference sequence). The CDR3 here is CAWRGPGDSPLHF. CDR3 sequence (DNA): TGTGCCTGGAGGGGACCCGGGGATTCACCCCTCCACTTT.

The table lists this clonotype with many counts. The chain carries TRBV6-1 and TRBJ1-1; 7 bases agree with TRBD1. Germline-derived CDR1 and CDR2 are MNHNS and SASEGT. The CDR3 extends over 15 amino acids. V dropped 2 bases and J dropped 3; count of bases not matched to a gene: 6. The CDR3 loop is CASSEFDREDTEAFF. The CDR3 bases are TGTGCCAGCAGTGAATTTGACAGGGAGGACACTGAAGCTTTCTTT.

This clonotype was seen repeatedly, ten times or more. The chain joins TRBV4-1 to TRBJ2-1; possibly TRBD1 for D (6 bases). Trimming shortened V by 3 bases and J by 8 bases, and 17 bases separated the two germline ends. This CDR3 has 15 residues. The germline V gene encodes CDR1 MGHRA and CDR2 YSYEKL. CDR3 amino acids: CASSQTLQGSYEQFF. The CDR3 bases are TGCGCCAGCAGCCAGACTCTACAGGGTTCCTATGAGCAGTTCTTC.

At least ten counts were recorded for this clonotype. The chain is built from TRBV7-9 and TRBJ2-3, with TRBD1 matching 9 bases. V was clipped by 4 bases and J by 3 bases; unmatched bases: 5. From germline, CDR1 is SEHNR and CDR2 FQNEAQ (reference sequence). The CDR3 has 15 amino acids. The CDR3 region is CASSSRDRETDTQYF. In DNA form, the CDR3 reads TGTGCCAGCAGCTCTAGGGACAGGGAGACAGATACGCAGTATTTT.

A note on this clonotype: One end of the junction varies from germline; a read error may be responsible. V gene TRBV3-1 combines with J gene TRBJ2-2; the match to TRBD1 covers 10 bases. This CDR3 spans 16 amino acids. Germline values: CDR1 LGHDT, CDR2 YNNKEL (reference sequence). The CDR3: CASSQARTGGFGELVF. CDR3 bases: TGTGCCAGCAGCCAAGCCAGGACAGGGGGATTCGGGGAGCTGGTTTTT. Full variable domain (remainder filled in from reference TRBV3-1 and TRBJ2-2): DTAVSQTPKYLVTQMGNDKSIKCEQNLGHDTMYWYKQDSKKFLKIMFSYNNKELIINETVPNRFSPKSPDKAHLNLHINSLELGDSAVYFCASSQARTGGFGELVFGEGSRLTVL.

The CDR3 loop reads CSVEDKPFSNYGYTF. CDR3 sequence (DNA): TGCAGCGTTGAAGATAAACCTTTTTCTAACTATGGCTACACCTTC. J is TRBJ1-2 and V is TRBV29-1, with unresolved D. V lost 0 bases, J lost 0 bases, and 11 bases lay in between. The germline V gene has CDR1 SQVTM and CDR2 ANQGSEA. The CDR3 length is 15 residues.

The chain joins TRBV7-9 to TRBJ2-2, with 12 bases lining up with TRBD2. Germline loops: CDR1 SEHNR, CDR2 FQNEAQ (reference sequence). The J segment lost 0 bases and the V segment lost 4 bases, leaving 3 bases of the junction unmatched. This CDR3 region has 17 residues. Here the CDR3 DNA reads TGTGCCAGCAGCTCCCGACTAGCGGGGGCGAACACCGGGGAGCTGTTTTTT. Residues: CASSSRLAGANTGELFF.

This chain connects TRBV4-2 to TRBJ2-7; 14 bases line up with TRBD2. Germline CDR1 and CDR2: LGHNA and YNFKEQ. Germline trimming cut 3 bases from V and 6 bases from J; bases unmatched to any gene: 4. The CDR3 consists of 15 residues. CDR3 nucleotide sequence: TGTGCCAGCAGCCAGACTAGCGGGAGGGATCGCGAGCAGTACTTC. It is translated as CASSQTSGRDREQYF.

This clonotype was seen repeatedly, ten times or more. V and J are TRBV5-6 and TRBJ1-2, with TRBD1 matching 9 bases. The V gene's germline CDR1 is SGHDT and CDR2 YYEEEE. The CDR3 length is 16 residues. V shed 3 bases and J 8 bases; nucleotides not matched to a gene: 14. The CDR3 sequence: CASSWGTGSPSRGYTF. CDR3 sequence (DNA): TGTGCCAGCAGCTGGGGGACAGGGAGTCCCTCGAGAGGCTACACCTTC.

As concerns this clonotype: Being one base from a much bigger clone, this may be a read error. The V and J genes are TRBV29-1 and TRBJ2-7, with D maybe TRBD1 (6 bases). This CDR3 contains 12 residues. Germline V gene data show CDR1 as SQVTM and CDR2 as ANQGSEA. The CDR3 coding sequence is TGCAGCGTGAGACAGGATGCCTACGAGCAGCACTTC. This codes for CSVRQDAYEQHF.

The chain couples TRBV19 to TRBJ2-2; 7 nucleotides line up with TRBD1. V shed 9 bases, J shed 4 bases, and the junction held 5 bases outside the gene matches. CDR1 LNHDA and CDR2 SQIVND come from the germline V gene (reference sequence). This CDR3 contains 13 residues. The CDR3 DNA reads TGTGCCAGCGGGACAGTTGGCACCGGGGAGCTGTTTTTT. It codes for CASGTVGTGELFF.

This clonotype has a handful of counts. The rearrangement joins TRBV9 to TRBJ1-1; the D is unclear. Germline V gene data show CDR1 as SGDLS and CDR2 as YYNGEE. The ends were cut back, 0 bases at V and 4 bases at J, with 7 bases in the middle. This CDR3 is built from 13 residues. For the CDR3, the DNA is TGTGCCAGCAGCGTAGGTACGGGCACTGAAGCTTTCTTT. Translated, it gives CASSVGTGTEAFF.

Points on this clonotype: A much larger clone lies a single base off, so this may be a read error. The chain recombines TRBV6-6 with TRBJ1-5; D gene unclear. V dropped 6 bases and J dropped 5 bases, with 11 bases sitting between them. Germline loops: CDR1 MNHNY, CDR2 SVGAGI (reference sequence). The CDR3 is made up of 13 amino acids. The CDR3 protein is CASRPGWDQPQHF. The CDR3 DNA sequence: TGTGCCAGCAGACCGGGCTGGGATCAGCCCCAGCATTTT.

This clonotype was counted at least ten times. V and J are TRBV20-1 and TRBJ2-7, with TRBD1 matching 8 bases. This CDR3 has 13 residues. The ends lost 8 bases at V and 7 bases at J; junction bases unmatched: 13. Germline CDR1 reads DFQATT; CDR2 reads SNEGSKA (reference sequence). The CDR3 DNA follows: TGCAGTCCATCACGGCAGGGGGCATCAGAGCAGTACTTC. It translates to CSPSRQGASEQYF.

Concerning this clonotype itself: This may be a read error, as it is one base from a much larger clone. The CDR3 ends on some other residue instead of the conserved phenylalanine or tryptophan, so this is likely a read error. CDR3 residues: CAWSLGGKAFV. CDR3 bases: TGTGCCTGGAGTCTCGGGGGGAAAGCTTTCGTT. The V call is TRBV30, the J call TRBJ1-1, with D perhaps matching TRBD1 (5 bases). Trimming took 2 bases from V and 9 from J, leaving 10 bases between them. Germline values: CDR1 GTSNPN, CDR2 SVGIG (reference sequence). The CDR3 is 11 amino acids.

A word on this clonotype: Sequence at one end of the junction differs from germline and may be a read error. This chain connects TRBV12-3 or TRBV12-4 to TRBJ1-3; 9 positions match TRBD1. The CDR3 is made up of 14 amino acids. CDR3 region: CAGSLADRGNTIYF. Written as DNA, the CDR3 is TGTGCCGGCAGTTTGGCGGACAGGGGTAACACCATATATTTT.

This clonotype was seen ten or more times. The V and J genes are TRBV20-1 and TRBJ2-7, with 11 bases fitting TRBD2. CDR1 DFQATT and CDR2 SNEGSKA come from the germline V gene (reference sequence). The CDR3 spans 15 residues. Trimming removed 6 bases from V and 1 base from J; junction bases left unmatched: 8. DNA for the CDR3: TGCAGTGCAACCCAGACTAGCGGGATTTCCTACGAGCAGTACTTC. Its translation: CSATQTSGISYEQYF.

This clonotype was recorded at least ten times. The chain combines TRBV4-1 with TRBJ2-6, with D unresolved. Looked up from germline, CDR1 is MGHRA and CDR2 is YSYEKL. V was pared by 0 bases and J by 0 bases, with 21 bases between. The CDR3 is 21 amino acids. The chain's CDR3 is CASSQDRILQTFGSGANVLTF. In nucleotides, the CDR3 is TGCGCCAGCAGCCAAGATCGAATATTACAGACGTTCGGCTCTGGGGCCAACGTCCTGACTTTC.

Many counts were recorded for this clonotype. This chain links TRBV6-2 or TRBV6-3 with TRBJ2-7; the match to TRBD2 covers 9 bases. The V and J ends lost 4 bases and 5 bases, in that order; junction bases with no gene match: 6. The CDR3 spans 14 residues. Per the germline V gene, CDR1 is MNHEY and CDR2 is SVGEGT. CDR3 protein: CASSSRGGLDEQYF. Here the CDR3 DNA reads TGTGCCAGCAGTTCGCGGGGGGGCCTTGACGAGCAGTACTTC.

A remark on this clonotype: A read error is possible here, since a much larger clone lies one base away. The chain is built from TRBV3-1 and TRBJ2-7, with a tentative D call TRBD2 (5 bases). CDR1 and CDR2 (germline): LGHDT, YNNKEL (reference sequence). This CDR3 contains 16 residues. The DNA for the CDR3 is TGTGCCAGCAGCCCGCGGGTCGGAGAACCCTCCTACGAGCAGCACTTC. The encoded protein is CASSPRVGEPSYEQHF.